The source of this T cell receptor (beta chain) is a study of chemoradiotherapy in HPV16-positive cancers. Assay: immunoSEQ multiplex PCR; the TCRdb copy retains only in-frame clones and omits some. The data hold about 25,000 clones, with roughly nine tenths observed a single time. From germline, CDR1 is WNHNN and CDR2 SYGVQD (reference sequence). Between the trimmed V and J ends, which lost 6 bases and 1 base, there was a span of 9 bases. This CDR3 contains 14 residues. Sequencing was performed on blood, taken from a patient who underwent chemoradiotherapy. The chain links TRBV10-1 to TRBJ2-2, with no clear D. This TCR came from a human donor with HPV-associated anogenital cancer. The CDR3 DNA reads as TGCGCCAGCAGACAAAACTTGAACACCGGGGAGCTGTTTTTT. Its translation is CASRQNLNTGELFF.